The text below deals with one T cell receptor (beta chain). Its specificity is unknown. These data come from a study of Ad26.COV2.S vaccination and SARS-CoV-2 variants. Study results and caveats: Reportedly, after vaccination the spike-specific CD8+ and CD4+ T cell responses displayed substantial breadth.

Germline V gene data show CDR1 as MDHEN and CDR2 as SYDVKM. The CDR3 has 15 amino acids. The V gene end was trimmed by 6 bases and the J gene end by 4 bases; junction bases not matched to a gene: 7. Generated by immunoSEQ multiplex PCR, the TCRdb table keeps only in-frame clones and is missing some. This sample yields about 440,000 clones, of which about 90% are seen a single time; about 4.4% belongs to the top ten. The sample's treatment: about 20 received Ad26.COV2.S at low or high dose, single or two shots; 5 received placebo; per-sample allocation not given. The investigators took samples on day 63 after the first vaccine or placebo injection. The sample came from a Boston adult aged 18-55 years.

The V and J genes are TRBV28 and TRBJ2-2, with 8 bases matching TRBD1. The source material was peripheral blood, sampled in a trial of Ad26.COV2.S vaccine versus placebo. This receptor was taken from a person between 18 and 65 years old who received the Ad26.COV2.S COVID-19 vaccine or a placebo. The CDR3 region has the DNA TGTGCCAGCAGAAGAGACAGGGGAATCACCGGGGAGCTGTTTTTT. Protein: CASRRDRGITGELFF. The full variable domain, completed using reference TRBV28 and TRBJ2-2, is DVKVTQSSRYLVKRTGEKVFLECVQDMDHENMFWYRQDPGLGLRLIYFSYDVKMKEKGDIPEGYSVSREKKERFSLILESASTNQTSMYLCASRRDRGITGELFFGEGSRLTVL.